The rows below give T cell receptor beta chains drawn from one sample of a study of T cells in Graves' hyperthyroidism and ophthalmopathy. TCRdb re-analysed the multiplex PCR reads in MiXCR, keeping a single row per CDR3 protein. Of over 500,000 distinct CDR3 sequences in the sample, about 45% were seen once. Sequenced: peripheral blood or thyroid tissue (not recorded which). The receptor set was obtained from an adult woman with Graves' disease, either hyperthyroidism or ophthalmopathy (not recorded which). CDR3s include the opening cysteine and the closing phenylalanine or tryptophan. Fields, in order: CDR3 DNA, CDR3 protein, V gene, D gene, J gene, clone size. The D gene is left open where the match is weak. Expanded clones get a size class; other rows say once, few or many, or leave the size out.

CDR3nt: TGTGCCAGCAGCTTCGGCAGGGCAGAGACCCAGCATTTT
CDR3aa: CASSFGRAETQHF
v_gene: TRBV7-2
d_gene: .
j_gene: TRBJ1-5
abundance: few

CDR3nt: TGCAGTGCTAGAGATCGGGGAGGGGTGTATGGGGCCCAGTACTTC
CDR3aa: CSARDRGGVYGAQYF
v_gene: TRBV20-1
d_gene: TRBD2
j_gene: TRBJ2-5
abundance: few

CDR3nt: TGTGCCAGCAGTGACGGCACTGAAGCTTTCTTT
CDR3aa: CASSDGTEAFF
v_gene: TRBV6-4
d_gene: .
j_gene: TRBJ1-1
abundance: .

CDR3nt: TGTGCCAGCAGCGAACTACGGGGGAACTATGGCTACACCTTC
CDR3aa: CASSELRGNYGYTF
v_gene: TRBV11-2
d_gene: .
j_gene: TRBJ1-2
abundance: .

CDR3nt: TGTGCCTGGTCTCGGAGTTTCGAGTCACCCCTCCACTTT
CDR3aa: CAWSRSFESPLHF
v_gene: TRBV30
d_gene: .
j_gene: TRBJ1-6
abundance: .

CDR3nt: TGTGCCAGTAGTGTCAGTCTGACTGGGGCCAACGTCCTGACTTTC
CDR3aa: CASSVSLTGANVLTF
v_gene: TRBV19
d_gene: .
j_gene: TRBJ2-6
abundance: .

CDR3nt: TGCGCCAGCAGCTTGGGTTGGCAATCAGGCGGAGCTTTCTTT
CDR3aa: CASSLGWQSGGAFF
v_gene: TRBV5-1
d_gene: .
j_gene: TRBJ1-1
abundance: .

CDR3nt: TGCAGCGCCACGGACTCTCGGACAAACACAGATACGCAGTATTTT
CDR3aa: CSATDSRTNTDTQYF
v_gene: TRBV29-1
d_gene: .
j_gene: TRBJ2-3
abundance: .

CDR3nt: TGTGCCACCAGTGATTCGAGAAACTATGGCTACACCTTC
CDR3aa: CATSDSRNYGYTF
v_gene: TRBV24-1
d_gene: .
j_gene: TRBJ1-2
abundance: many

CDR3nt: TGTGCCAGCAGCCTGGGGGCTCGGAATTCACCCCTCCACTTT
CDR3aa: CASSLGARNSPLHF
v_gene: TRBV7-8
d_gene: .
j_gene: TRBJ1-6
abundance: .